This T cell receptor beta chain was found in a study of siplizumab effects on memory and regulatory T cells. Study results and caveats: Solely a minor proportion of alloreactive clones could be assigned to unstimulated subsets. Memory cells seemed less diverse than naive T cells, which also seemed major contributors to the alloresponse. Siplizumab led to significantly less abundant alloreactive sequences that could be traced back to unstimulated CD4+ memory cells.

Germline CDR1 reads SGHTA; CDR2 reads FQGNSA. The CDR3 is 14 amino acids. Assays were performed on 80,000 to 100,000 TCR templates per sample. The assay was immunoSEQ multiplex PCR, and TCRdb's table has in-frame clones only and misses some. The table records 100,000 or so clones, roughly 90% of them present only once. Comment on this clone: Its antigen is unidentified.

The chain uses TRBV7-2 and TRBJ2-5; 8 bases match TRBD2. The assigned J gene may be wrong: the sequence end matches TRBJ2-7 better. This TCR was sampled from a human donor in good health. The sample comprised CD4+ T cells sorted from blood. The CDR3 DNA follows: TGTGCCAGCAGCAGAAAGGGACTAGGCTACGAGCAGTACTTC. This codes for CASSRKGLGYEQYF.